This TCR beta chain derives from a study of CD8+ T cells in alopecia areata. Study results and caveats: Sequenced scalp T cells also include alphabeta T cells resident in normal skin.

V shed 4 bases and J shed 5 bases, with 8 bases lying between them. CDR3 length: 12 residues. Germline assignment: CDR1 SGHTA and CDR2 FQGNSA. As for treatment: oral pan-JAK inhibitor, 5-10 mg twice daily. Those with alopecia areata gave lesional scalp punch biopsies and peripheral blood. In its sample, this clone was seen a few times. Antigen unknown. RNA extraction was followed by reverse transcription into cDNA, which acted as the sequencing template. Profiled with immunoSEQ multiplex PCR; TCRdb holds only in-frame clones, not every one. The sample holds fewer than 250,000 clones; 60% to 70% are singletons and the top ten take roughly 0.7%.

The sequencing here drew on CD4+ T cells sorted from blood, taken at week 4, from a patient treated with tofacitinib. The receptor was derived from a human donor with alopecia areata. The V call is TRBV7-2, the J call TRBJ2-5; tentatively, D is TRBD2 (6 bases). DNA for the CDR3: TGTGCCAGCAGCTCCCTAGCGGAGACCCAGTACTTC. Translating it yields CASSSLAETQYF.